The 3 T cell receptor beta chains below were found in one sample sequenced in a study of blood T cell repertoires in COVID-19. The repertoire was sequenced with immunoSEQ multiplex PCR; TCRdb's copy has only in-frame clones and lacks some. The profile shows 130,000 to 150,000 clones, under 90% of them singletons. Sequenced sample: peripheral blood. Source of these receptors: a woman of 80 years or more in a cohort sampled during active or convalescent COVID-19.

This clone was detected only once. V and J are TRBV5-6 and TRBJ2-5; 12 bases are shared with TRBD2. The CDR3 runs to 16 residues. Germline-derived CDR1 and CDR2 are SGHDT and YYEEEE. V gave up 4 bases and J gave up 4 bases; unmatched junction bases: 8. The CDR3 region has the DNA TGTGCCAGCAGCCCCAATGGACTAGCGGGGCTAGAGACCCAGTACTTC. Translation: CASSPNGLAGLETQYF.

The chain has TRBV5-1 and TRBJ1-5, with a tentative D call TRBD1 (6 bases). The CDR3 runs to 16 residues. Germline CDR1 and CDR2: SGHRS and YFSETQ. V lost 5 bases, J lost 0 bases, and 15 bases lay in between. CDR3: CASSKGDKYSNQPQHF. The CDR3 nucleotides read TGCGCCAGCAGTAAGGGGGACAAGTATAGCAATCAGCCCCAGCATTTT.

The chain couples TRBV4-3 to TRBJ2-1; D gene ambiguous. The CDR3 contains 15 residues. V shed 5 bases and J shed 0 bases, with 11 bases lying between them. Germline CDR1 and CDR2: LGHNA and YSLEER. The CDR3 region is CASSSTLRSYNEQFF. The CDR3 nucleotides are TGCGCCAGCAGCTCGACATTACGCTCCTACAATGAGCAGTTCTTC.